A single sample is the source of the 25 T cell receptor beta chains below, sequenced in a study of cytomegalovirus exposure and HLA in healthy donors. The PCR employed 60 Vbeta primers together with 13 Jbeta primers. Generated by immunoSEQ multiplex PCR, the TCRdb table keeps only in-frame clones and is missing some. The data hold under 200,000 clones, with 62% observed a single time. The sequenced sample consisted of PBMCs. These TCRs come from a man aged 35 to 55 in good health and CMV-seronegative.

This clone showed up just a few times. The CDR3 nucleotides are TGTGCCAGCTCCCCCGGGACAGGGGGCAGGAACGAGCAGTACTTC. The encoded protein is CASSPGTGGRNEQYF. This chain uses TRBV18 with TRBJ2-7; the match to TRBD1 covers 12 bases. The CDR3 is 15 residues long. Trimming removed 6 bases from V and 5 bases from J; junction bases left unmatched: 8. Germline CDR1 and CDR2: KGHSH and LQKENI.

The chain is built from TRBV5-4 and TRBJ2-3; 11 nucleotides match TRBD2. The junction had 5 bases not matched to a gene; V was cut back by 0 bases and J by 8 bases. CDR1 and CDR2 from the germline V gene are SGHNT and YYREEE (reference sequence). The CDR3 is 15 amino acids. CDR3: CASSLDSGRAPTQYF. CDR3 DNA: TGTGCCAGCAGCTTGGATAGCGGGAGGGCCCCTACGCAGTATTTT.

The CDR3 loop reads CASSPDRGYGYTF. The CDR3 bases are TGTGCCAGCAGCCCGGACAGAGGCTATGGCTACACCTTC. The chain uses TRBV5-4 and TRBJ1-2; a weak D match, TRBD1 (6 bases). Germline V gene lookup returns CDR1 SGHNT and CDR2 YYREEE (reference sequence). There are 13 residues in the CDR3. The germline V and J ends were trimmed by 4 bases and 4 bases, with 11 bases remaining between them.

The chain recombines TRBV4-1 with TRBJ2-2; D remains ambiguous. This CDR3 has 14 residues. V was shortened by 0 bases and J by 7 bases, with 9 bases between the two germline ends. Germline values: CDR1 MGHRA, CDR2 YSYEKL. The CDR3 DNA sequence: TGCGCCAGCAGCCAAGATAATTACGGCGGGGAGCTGTTTTTT. As protein: CASSQDNYGGELFF.

The V gene is TRBV19, the J gene TRBJ1-1; 8 bases agree with TRBD1. The CDR3 loop spans 16 amino acids. Germline V CDR1 and CDR2: LNHDA, SQIVND (reference sequence). V lost 3 bases and J lost 4; bases outside the gene matches: 10. CDR3 amino acids: CASSISGGQGATEAFF. The CDR3 nucleotides read TGTGCCAGTAGTATTAGCGGTGGGCAGGGGGCCACTGAAGCTTTCTTT.

The V call is TRBV7-9, the J call TRBJ2-3, with 10 positions matching TRBD2. The V segment lost 5 bases and the J segment 6 bases; nucleotides outside the gene matches: 8. The CDR3 sequence is 15 residues long. Per germline, CDR1 SEHNR and CDR2 FQNEAQ (reference sequence). CDR3 nucleotide sequence: TGTGCCAGCAGCAAGACTAGCGGGTCCACGGATACGCAGTATTTT. Its translation is CASSKTSGSTDTQYF.

The rearrangement joins TRBV5-1 to TRBJ2-1, with unresolved D. The CDR3 has 14 residues. Germline CDR1 and CDR2: SGHRS and YFSETQ. Trimming stripped 0 bases from V and 5 bases from J, with 9 bases between. The CDR3 nucleotides read TGCGCCAGCAGCTTGGATGGAGTGAACAATGAGCAGTTCTTC. It specifies CASSLDGVNNEQFF.

A single count supports this clone. The V and J genes are TRBV5-1 and TRBJ2-1, with 9 positions matching TRBD2. V was pared by 0 bases and J by 9 bases, with 7 bases of the junction left unmatched. The CDR3 has 15 residues. Germline lookup yields CDR1 SGHRS and CDR2 YFSETQ. CDR3 protein: CASSLVPSGVTEQFF. Here the CDR3 DNA reads TGCGCCAGCAGCTTGGTGCCTAGCGGGGTCACTGAGCAGTTCTTC.

The table lists this clone with a few counts. The gene calls are TRBV9 and TRBJ1-6; D uncertain. Trimming took 3 bases from V and 0 from J, leaving 13 bases between them. Germline CDR1 SGDLS, CDR2 YYNGEE. The CDR3 covers 17 residues. CDR3 nucleotide sequence: TGTGCCAGCAGCGCCGAGGAGTCGAGCTCCTATAATTCACCCCTCCACTTT. Its protein product is CASSAEESSSYNSPLHF.

This clone was counted only a few times. This chain uses TRBV7-2 with TRBJ2-7; 8 nucleotides match TRBD2. This CDR3 has 15 amino acids. CDR1 and CDR2 (germline): SGHTA, FQGNSA. V gave up 6 bases and J gave up 5 bases; unmatched junction bases: 12. Here the CDR3 reads CASSPTSEHPHEQYF. In nucleotides, the CDR3 is TGTGCCAGCAGTCCGACTAGCGAACATCCCCACGAGCAGTACTTC.

The chain links TRBV6-6 to TRBJ2-7, with 15 bases aligning to TRBD2. Germline V gene data show CDR1 as MNHNY and CDR2 as SVGAGI (reference sequence). This CDR3 region has 16 residues. Trimming at V came to 7 bases and at J to 7 bases, leaving 11 bases not matched to a gene. Written as DNA, the CDR3 is TGTGCCAGCACCGAAGGACTAGCGGGGGGGCCGGGGGAGCAGTACTTC. Its translation is CASTEGLAGGPGEQYF.

This clone was counted a few times. The genes are TRBV6-5 and TRBJ2-5; D is unclear. Germline V gene lookup returns CDR1 MNHEY and CDR2 SVGAGI. This CDR3 comprises 13 residues. V was pared by 5 bases and J by 0 bases, with 7 bases between. Written as DNA, the CDR3 is TGTGCCAGCAGTCGACTCAACCAAGAGACCCAGTACTTC. Protein sequence: CASSRLNQETQYF.

V usage is TRBV7-2 and J usage is TRBJ2-7; no definite D call. V was shortened by 6 bases and J by 2 bases, with 11 bases between the two germline ends. This CDR3 has 13 amino acids. CDR1 and CDR2 from the germline V gene are SGHTA and FQGNSA. The CDR3: CASSYTHTYEQYF. In nucleotides, the CDR3 is TGTGCCAGCAGTTATACACATACCTACGAGCAGTACTTC.

The chain recombines TRBV7-9 with TRBJ2-1; TRBD2 is a possible D gene (6 bases). The CDR3 runs 16 residues. Germline CDR1 and CDR2: SEHNR and FQNEAQ (reference sequence). V gave up 4 bases and J gave up 7 bases, with 20 bases separating them. The CDR3 protein is CASSSPGVLRGNEQFF. CDR3 sequence (DNA): TGTGCCAGCAGCTCCCCGGGGGTCCTTAGGGGAAATGAGCAGTTCTTC.

J is TRBJ1-3 and V is TRBV7-9; D is ambiguous. The CDR3 totals 13 residues. Germline CDR1 is SEHNR and CDR2 is FQNEAQ (reference sequence). The V gene lost 5 bases and the J gene lost 0 bases, with 5 bases spanning the gap. The CDR3 sequence is CASSAYSGNTIYF. The CDR3 DNA sequence: TGTGCCAGCAGCGCCTACTCTGGAAACACCATATATTTT.

This clone showed up just a few times. The chain recombines TRBV7-9 with TRBJ2-3; perhaps TRBD2 as D (6 bases). The CDR3 sequence is 15 residues long. Germline assignment: CDR1 SEHNR and CDR2 FQNEAQ (reference sequence). Trimming removed 3 bases from V and 4 bases from J, with 14 bases in between. The CDR3 DNA is TGTGCCAGCAGCTTCCTCGGGGGAGCGTCAGATACGCAGTATTTT. Residues: CASSFLGGASDTQYF.

The chain has TRBV11-3 and TRBJ2-7; a possible D gene is TRBD2 (5 bases). The CDR3 contains 13 residues. V was clipped by 4 bases and J by 3 bases, with 10 bases between them. CDR1 is SGHNT and CDR2 is YENEEA in the germline V gene. Here the CDR3 DNA reads TGTGCCAGCAGCTATGAGGGAGTCTACGAGCAGTACTTC. The encoded protein is CASSYEGVYEQYF.

This clone was seen more than once but under ten times. The chain has TRBV19 and TRBJ1-4, with D possibly TRBD1 on 6 matching bases. The CDR3 covers 14 residues. CDR1 and CDR2 from the germline V gene are LNHDA and SQIVND (reference sequence). Trimming shortened V by 4 bases and J by 3 bases, and 9 bases separated the two germline ends. The CDR3 spells CASSTTGANEKLFF. The CDR3 bases are TGTGCCAGTAGTACGACAGGCGCTAATGAAAAACTGTTTTTT.

Note on this clone: The junction shows a germline mismatch at one end, possibly a read error. The V call is TRBV4-2, the J call TRBJ2-7; 8 nucleotides match TRBD2. The CDR3 is 16 amino acids. CDR1 and CDR2 from the germline V gene are LGHNA and YNFKEQ. CDR3 sequence (DNA): TGTGCCGGCAGCCAAGAACCCCCCGGGGGGGTCTACGAGCAGTACTTC. Translation gives CAGSQEPPGGVYEQYF.

The CDR3 nucleotides read TGTGCCAGCATCACGGGGGGGGTGGGGGCCAACGTCCTGACTTTC. Translating it yields CASITGGVGANVLTF. The chain has TRBV6-1 and TRBJ2-6; 8 nucleotides agree with TRBD2. The germline CDR1 and CDR2 sequences are MNHNS and SASEGT. V shed 7 bases, J shed 4 bases, and the junction held 6 bases outside the gene matches. The CDR3 length is 15 residues.

V is TRBV6-5 and J is TRBJ1-1, with 7 bases fitting TRBD1. This CDR3 region has 12 residues. V lost 8 bases and J lost 8; bases outside the gene matches: 8. In germline, CDR1 is MNHEY, CDR2 SVGAGI. The CDR3 loop is CASGRQGPEAFF. The CDR3 DNA is TGTGCCAGCGGTAGACAGGGTCCAGAAGCTTTCTTT.

The J gene is TRBJ2-5, the V gene TRBV5-4, with a weak D call TRBD1 (5 bases). The end of the DNA fits TRBJ2-7 better, so the J call may be wrong. The CDR3 is made up of 14 amino acids. Germline-derived CDR1 and CDR2 are SGHNT and YYREEE (reference sequence). In nucleotides, the CDR3 is TGTGCCAGCAGCTTGCAGGGAAGCTCCTACGAGCAGTACTTC. Protein: CASSLQGSSYEQYF.

The chain employs TRBV10-3 and TRBJ2-1; 9 nucleotides line up with TRBD2. Trimming cost V 5 bases and J 4 bases; bases outside gene matches: 3. The V gene's germline CDR1 is ENHRY and CDR2 SYGVKD. The length of the CDR3 is 14 residues. The CDR3 coding sequence is TGTGCCATCAGTTCTAGCGGGGTGTACAATGAGCAGTTCTTC. This gives the protein CAISSSGVYNEQFF.

This chain connects TRBV7-2 to TRBJ1-1; TRBD1 aligns across 7 bases. The J segment lost 10 bases and the V segment lost 3 bases, leaving 11 bases of the junction unmatched. Germline V CDR1 and CDR2: SGHTA, FQGNSA. The CDR3 extends over 14 amino acids. CDR3 coding DNA: TGTGCCAGCAGCTTTGAACAGGGGAGGTATACAGCTTTCTTT. Translation gives CASSFEQGRYTAFF.

This clone appeared a single time. At one end, the junction sequence differs from germline, possibly due to a read error. The chain carries TRBV7-9 and TRBJ1-4, with D perhaps TRBD1 (6 bases). CDR1 SEHNR and CDR2 FQNEAQ come from the germline V gene (reference sequence). The CDR3 length is 13 residues. The CDR3 DNA reads TGTTCCAGCAGCACAGGGTTGATAGAAAAACTGTTTTTT. Translating it yields CSSSTGLIEKLFF. Drawing the rest from reference TRBV7-9 and TRBJ1-4, the complete variable domain is DTGVSQNPRHKITKRGQNVTFRCDPISEHNRLYWYRQTLGQGPEFLTYFQNEAQLEKSRLLSDRFSAERPKGSFSTLEIQRTEQGDSAMYLCSSSTGLIEKLFFGSGTQLSVL.